This T cell receptor beta chain was sequenced in a study of monozygotic twins with inflammatory bowel disease (dated by TCRdb to between 2018 and 2021). As for the study more broadly: In total, approximately 28 monozygotic twin pairs made up the full study: 19 Danish pairs, all IBD-discordant, plus nine German pairs, of which four were IBD-concordant and five were IBD-discordant. The search for disease-associated traits relied mainly on comparing IBD patients with their genetically identical healthy co-twins within discordant pairs. Each individual had, on average, about 151 000 unique TCRalpha sequences and 181 000 unique TCRbeta sequences available for analysis.

The germline V gene (reference sequence) provides CDR1 SGHAT and CDR2 FQDESV. From cysteine to phenylalanine, the CDR3 is 14 amino acids long. No DNA has been recorded. Library prep was done by 5' RACE. For each TCR library, about 4,000 ng of total RNA was used. For each sample, cDNA synthesis with SMARTScribe reverse transcriptase was split into eight separate reactions. During cDNA synthesis, template switching was used to introduce unique molecular identifiers that contained a 6-nucleotide sample barcode. Amplification of TCRalpha and TCRbeta cDNA involved two nested PCRs of roughly 16 and 10 cycles, and each PCR was followed by bead purification. Before amplification, the cDNA was treated with uracil DNA-glycosylase and purified using the QIAquick PCR purification kit. In the second PCR, Illumina TruSeq-compatible adapters and sample-specific barcodes were added. TapeStation and Qubit were used to check library quality and concentration, and roughly 5 ng of each library went into the pool. Sequencing of the pooled libraries was done on an Illumina HiSeq2500 single-index Rapid Run using custom sequencing primers and 2 x 100 bp reads. On the study's bioinformatics: MiGEC version 1.2.6 was used for UMI-based consensus assembly to correct PCR and sequencing errors. MiXCR version 2.1.1 was used for V(D)J alignment, clonotype assembly and CDR3 extraction. To normalise gene usage, clonotype sharing and MAIT/NKT TCR abundance, the top 1000, 10 000 and 20 000 clonotypes in each sample were analysed. After downsampling to 27 000 UMIs, diversity was calculated as the inverse Simpson index using the vegan R package. Paired Mann-Whitney U tests were applied to discordant twin pairs, with Benjamini-Hochberg correction for multiple testing. Reprocessed by TCRdb, the reads give a single entry per CDR3 protein sequence, without DNA. For this entry, the V and J calls and clone size follow TCRdb and not the study's own pipeline. The sample table holds around 200,000 distinct CDR3 sequences. The ten largest make up 1.6% of the sample.

A roughly 2.5 ml peripheral blood sample was drawn into PAXgene tubes per donor and stored at -80°C. Without any T cell sorting, total RNA was extracted from whole blood using the PAXgene blood miRNA kit on an automated QIAcube. Peripheral blood from monozygotic twin pairs, either concordant or discordant for inflammatory bowel disease, underwent deep TCRalpha and TCRbeta repertoire profiling that used unique molecular barcoding. For every twin pair, smoking habits were documented, and each individual was categorised as a current, former or never smoker. Worth noting for this clonotype: Its antigen is currently not known.

The study at large found these results: Compared with healthy twins, IBD patients shared fewer clonotypes with other individuals, and the difference was most pronounced in patients with signs of disease activity. No single strong signal or clonotype linked to IBD turned up in the results, so the idea that one exists was not supported. The analysis was unable to tell apart different T cell subtypes. Repertoire similarity did not differ between concordant and discordant twins, which could be due to limited statistical power. TCRbeta repertoire diversity, by inverse Simpson index, was decreased in IBD patients compared with their healthy co-twins. Because patients were on differing immunosuppressive treatments, the repertoires may have picked up extra background noise and inter-individual variability.

Sequenced material: blood. This chain joins TRBV11-1 to TRBJ2-2. The sequence came from a human donor with ulcerative colitis or Crohn's disease, or a healthy co-twin of an affected twin (not recorded which). The CDR3 corresponds to CASSLGRNTGELFF. The reference TRBV11-1 and TRBJ2-2 proteins fill in what lies around the CDR3, so the full variable domain reads EAEVAQSPRYKITEKSQAVAFWCDPISGHATLYWYRQILGQGPELLVQFQDESVVDDSQLPKDRFSAERLKGVDSTLKIQPAELGDSAMYLCASSLGRNTGELFFGEGSRLTVL.